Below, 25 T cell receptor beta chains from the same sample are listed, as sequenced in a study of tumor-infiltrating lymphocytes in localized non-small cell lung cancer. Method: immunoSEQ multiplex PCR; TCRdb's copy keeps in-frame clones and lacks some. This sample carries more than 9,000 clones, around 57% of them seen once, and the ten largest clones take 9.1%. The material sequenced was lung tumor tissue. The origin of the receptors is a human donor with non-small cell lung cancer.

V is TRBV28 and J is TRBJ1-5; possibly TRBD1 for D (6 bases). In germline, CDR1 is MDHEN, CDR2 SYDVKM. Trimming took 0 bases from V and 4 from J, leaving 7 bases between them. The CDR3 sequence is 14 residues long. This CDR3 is CASSLWQGNQPQHF. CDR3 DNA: TGTGCCAGCAGTTTATGGCAGGGGAATCAGCCCCAGCATTTT.

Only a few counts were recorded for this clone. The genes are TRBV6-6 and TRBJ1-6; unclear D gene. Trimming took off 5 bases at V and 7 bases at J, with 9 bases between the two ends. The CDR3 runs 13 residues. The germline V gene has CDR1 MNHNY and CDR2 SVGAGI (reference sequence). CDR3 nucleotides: TGTGCCAGCAGTCAGTGGGTGAATTCACCCCTCCACTTT. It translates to CASSQWVNSPLHF.

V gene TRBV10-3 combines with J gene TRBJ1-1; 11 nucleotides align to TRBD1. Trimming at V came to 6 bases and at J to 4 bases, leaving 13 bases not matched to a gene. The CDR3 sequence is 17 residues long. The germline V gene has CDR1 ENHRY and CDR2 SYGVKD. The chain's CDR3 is CAIREVDRGRFGTEAFF. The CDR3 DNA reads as TGTGCCATCAGGGAAGTGGACAGGGGGCGCTTTGGCACTGAAGCTTTCTTT.

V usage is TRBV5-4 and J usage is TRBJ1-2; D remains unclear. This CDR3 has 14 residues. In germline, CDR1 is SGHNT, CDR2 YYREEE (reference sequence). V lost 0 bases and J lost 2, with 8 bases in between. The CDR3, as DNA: TGTGCCAGCAGCTTGGATCCAGAAAACTATGGCTACACCTTC. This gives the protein CASSLDPENYGYTF.

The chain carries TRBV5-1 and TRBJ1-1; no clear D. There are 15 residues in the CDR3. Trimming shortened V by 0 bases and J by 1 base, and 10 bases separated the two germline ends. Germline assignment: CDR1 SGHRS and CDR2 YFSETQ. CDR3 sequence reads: CASSLDHEGNTEAFF. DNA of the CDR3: TGCGCCAGCAGCTTGGACCATGAGGGGAACACTGAAGCTTTCTTT. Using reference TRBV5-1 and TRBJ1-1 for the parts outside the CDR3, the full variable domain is KAGVTQTPRYLIKTRGQQVTLSCSPISGHRSVSWYQQTPGQGLQFLFEYFSETQRNKGNFPGRFSGRQFSNSRSEMNVSTLELGDSALYLCASSLDHEGNTEAFFGQGTRLTVV.

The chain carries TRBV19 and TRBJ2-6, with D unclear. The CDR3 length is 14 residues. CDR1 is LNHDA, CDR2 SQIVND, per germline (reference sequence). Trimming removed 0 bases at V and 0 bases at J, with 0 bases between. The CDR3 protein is CASSIDSGANVLTF. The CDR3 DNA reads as TGTGCCAGTAGTATAGACTCTGGGGCCAACGTCCTGACTTTC.

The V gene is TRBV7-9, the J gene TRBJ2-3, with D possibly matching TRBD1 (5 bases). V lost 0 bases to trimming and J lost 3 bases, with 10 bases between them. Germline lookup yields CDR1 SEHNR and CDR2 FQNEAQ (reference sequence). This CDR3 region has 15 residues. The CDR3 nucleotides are TGTGCCAGCAGCTTAGCCCAGGGCTTAACAGATACGCAGTATTTT. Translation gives CASSLAQGLTDTQYF.

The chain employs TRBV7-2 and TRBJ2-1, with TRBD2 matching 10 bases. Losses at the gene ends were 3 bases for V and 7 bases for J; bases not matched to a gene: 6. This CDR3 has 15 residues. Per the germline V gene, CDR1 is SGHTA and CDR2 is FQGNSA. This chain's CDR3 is CASSFASGGRNEQFF. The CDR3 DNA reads TGTGCCAGCAGCTTTGCTAGCGGGGGTAGGAATGAGCAGTTCTTC.

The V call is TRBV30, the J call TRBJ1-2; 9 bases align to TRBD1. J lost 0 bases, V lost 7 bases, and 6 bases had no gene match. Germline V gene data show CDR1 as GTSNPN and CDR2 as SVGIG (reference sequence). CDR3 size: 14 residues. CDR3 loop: CASRTGATNYGYTF. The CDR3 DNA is TGTGCCTCTAGGACAGGGGCCACTAACTATGGCTACACCTTC.

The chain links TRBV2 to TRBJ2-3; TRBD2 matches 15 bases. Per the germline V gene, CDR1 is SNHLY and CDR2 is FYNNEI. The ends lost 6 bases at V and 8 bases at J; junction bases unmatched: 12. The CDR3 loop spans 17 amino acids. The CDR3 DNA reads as TGTGCCAGCAGCCCCCGGGGACTAGCGGGGGGCCAGACTACGCAGTATTTT. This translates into CASSPRGLAGGQTTQYF. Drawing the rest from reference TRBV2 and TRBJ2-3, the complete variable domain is EPEVTQTPSHQVTQMGQEVILRCVPISNHLYFYWYRQILGQKVEFLVSFYNNEISEKSEIFDDQFSVERPDGSNFTLKIRSTKLEDSAMYFCASSPRGLAGGQTTQYFGPGTRLTVL.

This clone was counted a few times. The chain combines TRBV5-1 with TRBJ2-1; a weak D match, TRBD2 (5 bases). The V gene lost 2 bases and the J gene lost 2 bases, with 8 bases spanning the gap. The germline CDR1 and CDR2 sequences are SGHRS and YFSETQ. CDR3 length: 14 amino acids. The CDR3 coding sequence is TGCGCCAGCAGCTTTTTAGCGACCTACAATGAGCAGTTCTTC. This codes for CASSFLATYNEQFF.

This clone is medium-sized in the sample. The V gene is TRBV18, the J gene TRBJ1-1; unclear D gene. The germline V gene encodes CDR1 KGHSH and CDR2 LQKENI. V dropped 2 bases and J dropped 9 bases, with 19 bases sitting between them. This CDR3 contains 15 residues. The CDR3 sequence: CASSPTLTVGAQAFF. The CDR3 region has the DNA TGTGCCAGCTCACCAACCTTGACGGTGGGAGCTCAAGCTTTCTTT.

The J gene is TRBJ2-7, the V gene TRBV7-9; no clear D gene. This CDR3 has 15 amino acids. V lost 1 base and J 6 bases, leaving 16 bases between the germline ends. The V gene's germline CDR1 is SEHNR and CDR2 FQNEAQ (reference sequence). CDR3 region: CASSLGPPGELEQYF. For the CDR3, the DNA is TGTGCCAGCAGCTTAGGGCCGCCCGGCGAACTCGAGCAGTACTTC.

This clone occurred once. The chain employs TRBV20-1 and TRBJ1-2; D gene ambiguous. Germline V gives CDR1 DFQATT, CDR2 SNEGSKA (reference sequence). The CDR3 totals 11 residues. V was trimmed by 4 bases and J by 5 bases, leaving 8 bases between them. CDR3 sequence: CSAIREYGYTF. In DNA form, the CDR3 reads TGCAGTGCTATCAGAGAGTATGGCTACACCTTC.

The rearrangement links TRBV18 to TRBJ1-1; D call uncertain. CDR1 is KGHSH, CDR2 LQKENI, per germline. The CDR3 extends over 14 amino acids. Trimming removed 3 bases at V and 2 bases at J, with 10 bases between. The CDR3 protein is CASSPSQTNTEAFF. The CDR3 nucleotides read TGTGCCAGCTCACCGAGTCAGACCAACACTGAAGCTTTCTTT.

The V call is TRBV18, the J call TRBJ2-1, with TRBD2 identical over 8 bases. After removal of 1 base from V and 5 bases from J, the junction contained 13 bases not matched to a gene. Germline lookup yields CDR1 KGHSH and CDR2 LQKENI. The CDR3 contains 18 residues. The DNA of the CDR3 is TGTGCCAGCTCACCACGATTTAGCGGGAACTTACTAGACAATGAGCAGTTCTTC. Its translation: CASSPRFSGNLLDNEQFF. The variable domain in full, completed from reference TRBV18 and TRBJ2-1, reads NAGVMQNPRHLVRRRGQEARLRCSPMKGHSHVYWYRQLPEEGLKFMVYLQKENIIDESGMPKERFSAEFPKEGPSILRIQQVVRGDSAAYFCASSPRFSGNLLDNEQFFGPGTRLTVL.

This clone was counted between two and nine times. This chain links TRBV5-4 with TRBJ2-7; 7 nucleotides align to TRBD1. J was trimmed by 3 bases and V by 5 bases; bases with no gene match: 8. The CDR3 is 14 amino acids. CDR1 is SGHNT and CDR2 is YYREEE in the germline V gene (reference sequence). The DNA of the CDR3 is TGTGCCAGCAGTCTGCCGGGACAGAGCTACGAGCAGTACTTC. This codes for CASSLPGQSYEQYF.

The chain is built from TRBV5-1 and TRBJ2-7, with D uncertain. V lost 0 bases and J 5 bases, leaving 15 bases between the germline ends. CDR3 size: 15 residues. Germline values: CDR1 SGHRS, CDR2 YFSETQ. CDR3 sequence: CASSLGAAFFDEQYF. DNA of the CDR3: TGCGCCAGCAGCTTGGGGGCGGCCTTTTTCGACGAGCAGTACTTC.

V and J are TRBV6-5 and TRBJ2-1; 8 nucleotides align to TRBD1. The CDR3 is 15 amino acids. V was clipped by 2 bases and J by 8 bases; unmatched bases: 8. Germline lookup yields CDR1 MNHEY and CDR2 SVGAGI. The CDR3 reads CASSYGQGAIDEQFF. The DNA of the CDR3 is TGTGCCAGCAGTTACGGGCAGGGGGCGATCGATGAGCAGTTCTTC.

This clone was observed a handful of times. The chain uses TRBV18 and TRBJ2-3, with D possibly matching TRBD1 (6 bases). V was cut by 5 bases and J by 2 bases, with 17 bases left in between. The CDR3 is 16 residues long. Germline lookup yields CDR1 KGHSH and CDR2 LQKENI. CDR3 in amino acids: CASSADIGGHTDTQYF. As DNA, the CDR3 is TGTGCCAGCTCAGCCGACATAGGGGGACACACAGATACGCAGTATTTT.

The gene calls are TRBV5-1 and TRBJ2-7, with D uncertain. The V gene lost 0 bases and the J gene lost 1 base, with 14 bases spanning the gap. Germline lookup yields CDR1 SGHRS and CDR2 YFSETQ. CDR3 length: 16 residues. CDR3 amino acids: CASSLASNSRSYEQYF. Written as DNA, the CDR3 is TGCGCCAGCAGCTTGGCCAGTAATTCAAGGTCCTACGAGCAGTACTTC.

In DNA, the CDR3 is TGTGCCAGCAGCTTGAGCCAGGGCTACGAGCAGTACTTC. Translating it yields CASSLSQGYEQYF. This chain connects TRBV5-4 to TRBJ2-7, with D possibly TRBD1 on 5 matching bases. V was pared by 1 base and J by 3 bases, with 8 bases between. The CDR3 loop spans 13 amino acids. Germline V gene sequence: CDR1 SGHNT, CDR2 YYREEE (reference sequence).

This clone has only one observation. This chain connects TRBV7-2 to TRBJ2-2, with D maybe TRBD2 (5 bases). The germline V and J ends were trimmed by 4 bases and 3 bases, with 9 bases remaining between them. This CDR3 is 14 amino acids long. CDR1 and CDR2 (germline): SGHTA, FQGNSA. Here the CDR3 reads CASSSRRDTGELFF. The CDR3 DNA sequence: TGTGCCAGCAGCTCCCGGCGGGACACCGGGGAGCTGTTTTTT.

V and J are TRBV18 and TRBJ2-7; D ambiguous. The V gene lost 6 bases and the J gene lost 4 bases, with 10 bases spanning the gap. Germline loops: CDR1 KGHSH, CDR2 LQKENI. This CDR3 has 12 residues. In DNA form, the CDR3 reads TGTGCCAGCTCTCCGATGGCTTACGAGCAGTACTTC. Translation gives CASSPMAYEQYF. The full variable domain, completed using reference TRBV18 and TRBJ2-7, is NAGVMQNPRHLVRRRGQEARLRCSPMKGHSHVYWYRQLPEEGLKFMVYLQKENIIDESGMPKERFSAEFPKEGPSILRIQQVVRGDSAAYFCASSPMAYEQYFGPGTRLTVT.

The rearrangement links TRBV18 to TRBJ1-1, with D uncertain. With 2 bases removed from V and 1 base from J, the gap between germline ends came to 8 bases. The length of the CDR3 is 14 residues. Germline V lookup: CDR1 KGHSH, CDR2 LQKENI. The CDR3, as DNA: TGTGCCAGCTCACCAGGCGCGAGGAACACTGAAGCTTTCTTT. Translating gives CASSPGARNTEAFF.